The 21 T cell receptor beta chains given below trace back to one sample, sequenced in a study of CD8+ T cells in alopecia areata. Treatment denoted: oral pan-JAK inhibitor, 5-10 mg twice daily. The authors extracted RNA and reverse transcribed it into cDNA as the sequencing template. Measured with immunoSEQ multiplex PCR; TCRdb has only the in-frame clones, and not every one. The repertoire has about 120,000 clones, more than 40% of them found once; the top ten carry roughly 0.5%. Sequenced material: CD4+ T cells sorted from blood, taken at week 4, from a patient treated with tofacitinib. Receptors originate from a human donor with alopecia areata.

V usage is TRBV6-5 and J usage is TRBJ2-1, with TRBD2 identical over 14 bases. This CDR3 is 15 amino acids long. CDR1 and CDR2 (germline): MNHEY, SVGAGI. V dropped 5 bases and J dropped 10; count of bases not matched to a gene: 7. CDR3 in amino acids: CASSHGTSGSKEQFF. The CDR3 region has the DNA TGTGCCAGCAGTCATGGGACTAGCGGGAGCAAAGAGCAGTTCTTC.

This clone was seen more than once but under ten times. This chain joins TRBV7-9 and TRBJ1-5; the D gene is possibly TRBD1 (5 bases). Trimming removed 5 bases from V and 4 bases from J, with 6 bases in between. Germline V gene lookup returns CDR1 SEHNR and CDR2 FQNEAQ (reference sequence). The CDR3 loop spans 12 amino acids. The CDR3 reads CASSGGNQPQHF. For the CDR3, the DNA is TGTGCCAGCAGCGGGGGTAATCAGCCCCAGCATTTT.

The chain combines TRBV7-9 with TRBJ1-2; D might be TRBD1 (5 bases). The germline V and J ends were trimmed by 0 bases and 4 bases, with 9 bases remaining between them. Germline CDR1 and CDR2: SEHNR and FQNEAQ (reference sequence). CDR3 length: 14 amino acids. CDR3 region: CASSLADTAYGYTF. CDR3 coding DNA: TGTGCCAGCAGCTTAGCGGACACCGCCTATGGCTACACCTTC. Based on the CDR3 plus reference TRBV7-9 and TRBJ1-2, the full variable domain is DTGVSQNPRHKITKRGQNVTFRCDPISEHNRLYWYRQTLGQGPEFLTYFQNEAQLEKSRLLSDRFSAERPKGSFSTLEIQRTEQGDSAMYLCASSLADTAYGYTFGSGTRLTVV.

In this sample, this clone turned up a few times. This chain uses TRBV18 with TRBJ1-4, with 7 bases aligning to TRBD1. Germline V CDR1 and CDR2: KGHSH, LQKENI. V gave up 5 bases and J gave up 5 bases; unmatched junction bases: 14. The CDR3 covers 17 residues. For the CDR3, the DNA is TGTGCCAGCTCAGTCATGACACCGGGACAGAAAAATGAAAAACTGTTTTTT. It is translated as CASSVMTPGQKNEKLFF.

This clone was recorded a few times. V and J are TRBV29-1 and TRBJ2-7; TRBD1 matches at 7 bases. Germline loops: CDR1 SQVTM, CDR2 ANQGSEA. The CDR3 runs to 13 residues. V trimming: 6 bases; J trimming: 3 bases; junction bases outside the gene matches: 8. The CDR3 nucleotides read TGCAGCGTAGCCGGGACAGCCGACTACGAGCAGTACTTC. Translated: CSVAGTADYEQYF.

V and J are TRBV9 and TRBJ2-7; D might be TRBD1 or TRBD2, each matching 5 bases. Trimming stripped 2 bases from V and 3 bases from J, with 9 bases between. The length of the CDR3 is 13 residues. The germline V gene encodes CDR1 SGDLS and CDR2 YYNGEE. CDR3 in amino acids: CASSVGEFYEQYF. The CDR3 DNA follows: TGTGCCAGCAGCGTGGGGGAGTTCTACGAGCAGTACTTC. Looking up the rest from reference TRBV9 and TRBJ2-7 gives the full variable domain: DSGVTQTPKHLITATGQRVTLRCSPRSGDLSVYWYQQSLDQGLQFLIQYYNGEERAKGNILERFSAQQFPDLHSELNLSSLELGDSALYFCASSVGEFYEQYFGPGTRLTVT.

The J gene is TRBJ1-2, the V gene TRBV18; 9 bases line up with TRBD1. The CDR3 runs to 13 residues. With V trimmed by 3 bases and J by 10 bases, 6 bases remained unmatched. Per the germline V gene, CDR1 is KGHSH and CDR2 is LQKENI. CDR3 protein: CASSPNRGLDYTF. The DNA for the CDR3 is TGTGCCAGCTCACCTAACAGGGGGCTGGACTACACCTTC.

V usage is TRBV30 and J usage is TRBJ2-3; D ambiguous. Trimming stripped 0 bases from V and 3 bases from J, with 16 bases between. Germline CDR1 is GTSNPN and CDR2 is SVGIG (reference sequence). This CDR3 contains 16 residues. CDR3 protein: CAWSVPWPLGTDTQYF. CDR3 DNA sequence: TGTGCCTGGAGTGTACCGTGGCCACTGGGTACAGATACGCAGTATTTT.

The chain links TRBV27 to TRBJ2-6, with D perhaps matching TRBD2 (6 bases). This CDR3 is 18 amino acids long. V was trimmed by 5 bases and J by 4 bases, leaving 21 bases between them. Germline V gene sequence: CDR1 MNHEY, CDR2 SMNVEV (reference sequence). The CDR3 sequence: CASSRGWGLTGGANVLTF. CDR3 nucleotide sequence: TGTGCCAGCAGTAGGGGTTGGGGACTTACTGGAGGGGCCAACGTCCTGACTTTC.

The chain is built from TRBV29-1 and TRBJ2-1; TRBD2 matches 9 bases. The CDR3 covers 13 residues. Germline V lookup: CDR1 SQVTM, CDR2 ANQGSEA. With 3 bases clipped from V and 7 bases from J, the junction kept 4 bases outside the gene matches. CDR3 in amino acids: CSVEGLARNEQFF. CDR3 bases: TGCAGCGTTGAGGGACTAGCTAGAAATGAGCAGTTCTTC.

The gene calls are TRBV29-1 and TRBJ2-4, with D uncertain. Trimming took off 4 bases at V and 15 bases at J, with 22 bases between the two ends. The CDR3 consists of 13 residues. The germline V gene has CDR1 SQVTM and CDR2 ANQGSEA. The CDR3 nucleotides are TGCAGCGTTGGATCCAGAACAAACCCAACGCGGTACTTC. Its translation: CSVGSRTNPTRYF.

V and J are TRBV7-8 and TRBJ2-7, with D maybe TRBD1 (6 bases). The CDR3 extends over 13 amino acids. Germline CDR1 is SGHVS and CDR2 is FQNEAQ. V lost 4 bases, J lost 2 bases, and 9 bases lay in between. This CDR3 reads CASSWDTAYEQYF. The CDR3 DNA follows: TGTGCCAGCAGCTGGGACACAGCCTACGAGCAGTACTTC. The whole variable domain, filled in from reference TRBV7-8 and TRBJ2-7, reads GAGVSQSPRYKVAKRGQDVALRCDPISGHVSLFWYQQALGQGPEFLTYFQNEAQLDKSGLPSDRFFAERPEGSVSTLKIQRTQQEDSAVYLCASSWDTAYEQYFGPGTRLTVT.

This clone was found a few times. The CDR3 nucleotides are TGCAGCGCTGCGCTCCCGCAGGGGCCCGGGGAGCTGTTTTTT. Amino acid sequence: CSAALPQGPGELFF. This chain joins TRBV29-1 and TRBJ2-2; D is perhaps TRBD1 (6 bases). Per germline, CDR1 SQVTM and CDR2 ANQGSEA. V was clipped by 7 bases and J by 6 bases, with 18 bases between them. The CDR3 is made up of 14 amino acids.

The chain combines TRBV29-1 with TRBJ2-6; weak D call: TRBD1 (6 bases). The CDR3 length is 16 residues. Per the germline V gene, CDR1 is SQVTM and CDR2 is ANQGSEA. The V end lost 4 bases, the J end lost 0 bases, and 13 bases lay between the germline ends. The CDR3 bases are TGCAGCGTTGGCAGGACAGCAGACTCTGGGGCCAACGTCCTGACTTTC. It translates to CSVGRTADSGANVLTF.

This clone was picked up a small number of times. CDR3 sequence (DNA): TGTGCCTGGACTTACGGGACGTGGGGCTACACCTTC. Translated, it gives CAWTYGTWGYTF. The J gene is TRBJ1-2, the V gene TRBV30; perhaps TRBD1 as D (5 bases). Trimming removed 4 bases at V and 8 bases at J, with 14 bases between. The germline gives CDR1 GTSNPN, CDR2 SVGIG (reference sequence). The CDR3 covers 12 residues.

This rearrangement joins TRBV29-1 to TRBJ1-5, with 9 bases identical to TRBD1. The V and J ends lost 7 bases and 0 bases, in that order; junction bases with no gene match: 4. Germline V gives CDR1 SQVTM, CDR2 ANQGSEA. There are 14 residues in the CDR3. CDR3 in DNA: TGCAGCGCCGGGGACAGGGATAGCAATCAGCCCCAGCATTTT. Protein sequence: CSAGDRDSNQPQHF.

This clone was seen a few times. The rearrangement links TRBV15 to TRBJ2-7; 7 bases map to TRBD1. V shed 1 base, J shed 1 base, and the junction held 1 base outside the gene matches. The CDR3 is 14 amino acids. CDR1 and CDR2 (germline): LNHNV, YYDKDF (reference sequence). DNA for the CDR3: TGTGCCACCAGCAGAGGACAGGGATCCTACGAGCAGTACTTC. Translating it yields CATSRGQGSYEQYF.

This chain connects TRBV29-1 to TRBJ2-5, with a tentative D call TRBD2 (5 bases). The length of the CDR3 is 13 residues. From germline, CDR1 is SQVTM and CDR2 ANQGSEA. The V and J ends lost 3 bases and 1 base respectively, with 9 bases between them. The CDR3 loop reads CSVDGEIQETQYF. Here the CDR3 DNA reads TGCAGCGTTGACGGGGAAATCCAAGAGACCCAGTACTTC.

The rearrangement joins TRBV4-2 to TRBJ1-5; the D is unclear. The CDR3 is 17 amino acids. V was clipped by 0 bases and J by 2 bases, with 14 bases between them. Germline CDR1 is LGHNA and CDR2 is YNFKEQ. The CDR3 region is CASSQEGGVRGNQPQHF. DNA of the CDR3: TGTGCCAGCAGCCAAGAGGGTGGGGTACGAGGCAATCAGCCCCAGCATTTT.

This sequence joins TRBV27 and TRBJ1-1; D not certain. Germline CDR1 MNHEY, CDR2 SMNVEV (reference sequence). The CDR3 has 16 residues. The V gene lost 2 bases and the J gene lost 2 bases, with 15 bases spanning the gap. CDR3 in amino acids: CASSLPPGRGNTEAFF. The CDR3 DNA sequence: TGTGCCAGCAGTTTACCCCCTGGACGGGGAAACACTGAAGCTTTCTTT.

J is TRBJ1-2 and V is TRBV29-1; the D gene is possibly TRBD1 (5 bases). In germline, CDR1 is SQVTM, CDR2 ANQGSEA. Trimming took off 6 bases at V and 0 bases at J, with 17 bases between the two ends. CDR3 size: 15 residues. The CDR3 reads CSVGDTGRANYGYTF. CDR3 bases: TGCAGCGTCGGTGATACAGGTCGAGCTAACTATGGCTACACCTTC.